Here is one T cell receptor (beta chain) with its context. This sample is drawn from a study of blood T cell repertoires in COVID-19. The CDR3 loop spans 15 amino acids. Looked up from germline, CDR1 is SGDLS and CDR2 is YYNGEE. With V trimmed by 4 bases and J by 4 bases, 8 bases remained unmatched. Generated by immunoSEQ multiplex PCR, the TCRdb table keeps only in-frame clones and is missing some. The top ten hold around 1.3% of the sample, which has a few hundred thousand clones, more than 80% seen once. The rearrangement uses TRBV9 and TRBJ2-7; 10 bases match TRBD2. The specimen sequenced was peripheral blood. The receptor was isolated from a woman in her thirties with COVID-19, enrolled during active disease. In nucleotides, the CDR3 is TGTGCCAGCAGCCCCCACAGCGGGGGGGCGTACGAGCAGTACTTC. Translating it yields CASSPHSGGAYEQYF.